This is a list of T cell receptor beta chains from one sample in a study of CD8 T cells in ankylosing spondylitis. One entry per CDR3 protein results from TCRdb running MiXCR on the 5' RACE reads. Counted here are 200,000 to 250,000 distinct CDR3 sequences, about 11% occurring once; the ten biggest clones make up 21%. The sequenced sample consisted of blood, either unsorted or a sorted T cell fraction (not recorded which). Every receptor here comes from a male donor with ankylosing spondylitis or in good health (not recorded which). Both conserved end residues are part of each CDR3. The order of the fields is D gene, V gene, clone size, J gene, CDR3 protein, CDR3 DNA. A D gene is named only where the DNA matches it firmly. Rows may omit the clone size; those that give it use once, few, many or a size class.

-,TRBV2,few,TRBJ2-7,CASSGGQAGYEQYF,TGTGCCAGCAGTGGAGGGCAGGCCGGCTACGAGCAGTACTTC
TRBD2,TRBV7-2,-,TRBJ2-2,CATQRGGLTGELFF,TGTGCCACACAGCGGGGGGGCCTGACCGGGGAGCTGTTTTTT
-,TRBV9,many,TRBJ1-3,CASSVGQGGNTIYF,TGTGCCAGCAGCGTAGGCCAGGGAGGAAACACCATATATTTT
TRBD1,TRBV9,many,TRBJ2-6,CASSPRDRHSSSGANVLTF,TGTGCCAGCAGCCCTAGGGACAGGCATTCTAGCTCTGGGGCCAACGTCCTGACTTTC
TRBD2,TRBV4-2,-,TRBJ2-1,CASSQRSGGASNEQFF,TGTGCCAGCAGCCAAAGGAGCGGGGGGGCTTCGAATGAGCAGTTCTTC
TRBD1,TRBV7-9,few,TRBJ1-4,CASSLRGTAEKLFF,TGTGCCAGCAGCTTAAGGGGGACAGCAGAAAAACTGTTTTTT
TRBD2,TRBV3-1,many,TRBJ2-1,CASSQDRLAGNEQFF,TGTGCCAGCAGCCAAGATCGCCTAGCGGGGAATGAGCAGTTCTTC
TRBD2,TRBV20-1,many,TRBJ2-1,CSARGLANDLDEQFF,TGCAGTGCTAGAGGACTAGCAAACGATCTCGATGAGCAGTTCTTC
TRBD1,TRBV10-2,-,TRBJ1-1,CASSRYRGANTEAFF,TGCGCCAGCAGTCGATACAGGGGGGCGAACACTGAAGCTTTCTTT
-,TRBV20-1,-,TRBJ1-5,CSASPSRNNQPQHF,TGCAGTGCTAGCCCCAGCAGAAACAATCAGCCCCAGCATTTT
-,TRBV7-2,many,TRBJ1-2,CASSGGFGYGYTF,TGTGCCAGCAGCGGGGGTTTTGGCTATGGCTACACCTTC
-,TRBV5-1,many,TRBJ2-6,CASSWTLRNSASGANVLTF,TGCGCCAGCAGCTGGACGCTCAGGAACTCGGCCTCTGGGGCCAACGTCCTGACTTTC
TRBD2,TRBV5-4,many,TRBJ2-1,CASSSYHLAGGPRNNEQFF,TGTGCCAGCAGCTCATACCACCTAGCGGGGGGGCCTAGAAACAATGAGCAGTTCTTC
-,TRBV5-1,-,TRBJ1-1,CASSLQLNTEAFF,TGCGCCAGCAGCTTACAGCTGAACACTGAAGCTTTCTTT
-,TRBV20-1,-,TRBJ2-5,CSARDGAWGGPNQETQYF,TGCAGTGCTAGAGATGGGGCTTGGGGGGGGCCGAACCAAGAGACCCAGTACTTC